This paragraph reports one TCR beta chain. The naive CD8 population came from CD45RO-negative cells selected for CCR7, without terminally differentiated effector memory CD45RA+ cells. Every donor, a Caucasian adult, lived in Nashville, Tennessee. This CDR3 has 13 amino acids. Trimming took 4 bases from V and 8 from J, leaving 12 bases between them. Germline V gene sequence: CDR1 MGHRA, CDR2 YSYEKL. These data belong to a study of shared clonotypes between healthy human individuals. TCRdb's table, derived via immunoSEQ multiplex PCR, lists solely in-frame clones and lacks some. In the table there are just over 2,000,000 clones, approximately 95% of which are singletons.

The clonotype was recovered from a man younger than 35 in good health. Specimen: naive CD8+ T cells sorted from blood. V and J are TRBV4-1 and TRBJ2-1; maybe TRBD2 (7 bases). CDR3 coding DNA: TGCGCCAGCAGCCTGCCGGGGGGCGATGAGCAGTTCTTC. It yields the protein CASSLPGGDEQFF.